This T cell receptor (beta chain) emerged from a study of blood T cell repertoires in COVID-19. Study-wide context: PBMCs, B-cell-depleted T cells, or T cells provided the cDNA or gDNA that made up the material.

Per the authors' pipeline: Nucleated cell number was recorded as an estimate derived from reference gene primer amplification. Libraries were prepared by immunoSEQ multiplex PCR; TCRdb keeps only in-frame clonotypes and omits some of them. Clone size and the V and J calls come from that table; the DNA yielded D and trimming. The table lists roughly 57,000 clones, about 90% of them singletons. Germline V lookup: CDR1 KGHSH, CDR2 LQKENI. CDR3 size: 15 residues. Unmatched junction bases numbered 11, after V lost 8 bases and J lost 4 bases. The chain employs TRBV18 and TRBJ2-5, with 9 bases fitting TRBD1. The sequence was obtained from a human donor in a cohort sampled during active COVID-19. The sample taken for sequencing was peripheral blood. The CDR3 nucleotides read TGTGCCAGCCGAATCGGGACAGGGACCCCAGAGACCCAGTACTTC. It specifies CASRIGTGTPETQYF.